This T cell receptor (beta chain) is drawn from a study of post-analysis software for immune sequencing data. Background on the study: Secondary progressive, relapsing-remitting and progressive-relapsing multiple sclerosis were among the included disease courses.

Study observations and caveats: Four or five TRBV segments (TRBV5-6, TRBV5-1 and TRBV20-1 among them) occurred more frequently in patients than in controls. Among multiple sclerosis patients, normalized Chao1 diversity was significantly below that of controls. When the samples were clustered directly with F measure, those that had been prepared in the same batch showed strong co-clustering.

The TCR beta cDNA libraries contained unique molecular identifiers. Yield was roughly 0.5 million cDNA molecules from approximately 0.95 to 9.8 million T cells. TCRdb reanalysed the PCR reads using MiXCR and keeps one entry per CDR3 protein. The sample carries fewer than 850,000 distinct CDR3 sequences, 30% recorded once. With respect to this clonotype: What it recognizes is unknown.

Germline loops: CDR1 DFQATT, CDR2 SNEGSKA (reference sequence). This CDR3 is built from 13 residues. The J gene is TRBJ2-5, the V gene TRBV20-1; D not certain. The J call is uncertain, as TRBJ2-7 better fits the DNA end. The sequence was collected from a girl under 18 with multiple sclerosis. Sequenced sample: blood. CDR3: CSARIDFDYEQYF. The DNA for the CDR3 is TGCAGTGCTAGAATTGACTTTGACTACGAGCAGTACTTC.